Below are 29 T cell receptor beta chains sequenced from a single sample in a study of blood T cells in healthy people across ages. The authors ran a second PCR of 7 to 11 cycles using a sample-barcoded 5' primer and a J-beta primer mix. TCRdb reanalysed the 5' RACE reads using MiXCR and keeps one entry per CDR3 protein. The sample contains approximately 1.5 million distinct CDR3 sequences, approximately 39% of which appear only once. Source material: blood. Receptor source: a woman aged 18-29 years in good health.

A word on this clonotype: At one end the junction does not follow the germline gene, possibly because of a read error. The CDR3 spells CPSSWTRVRDNEQFF. CDR3 nucleotide sequence: TGTCCCAGCAGCTGGACTAGAGTACGGGACAATGAGCAGTTCTTC. The chain has TRBV7-9 and TRBJ2-1; 7 bases map to TRBD2. The CDR3 contains 15 residues. CDR1 and CDR2 (germline): SEHNR, FQNEAQ (reference sequence).

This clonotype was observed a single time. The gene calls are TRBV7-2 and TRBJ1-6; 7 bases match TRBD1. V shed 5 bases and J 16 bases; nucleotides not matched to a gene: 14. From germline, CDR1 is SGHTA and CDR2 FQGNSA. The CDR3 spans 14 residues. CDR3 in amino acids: CASSLGGGRATLHF. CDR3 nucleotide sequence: TGTGCCAGCAGCCTAGGAGGGGGCAGGGCAACTCTCCACTTT.

CDR3 in DNA: TGTGCCAGCAGCTTAGATGACCTTATGAACACTGAAGCTTTCTTT. Translating it yields CASSLDDLMNTEAFF. V gene TRBV11-2 combines with J gene TRBJ1-1; D is uncertain. Trimming left V 0 bases short and J 0 bases short, with 8 bases between. The CDR3 is 15 residues long. Germline assignment: CDR1 SGHAT and CDR2 FQNNGV.

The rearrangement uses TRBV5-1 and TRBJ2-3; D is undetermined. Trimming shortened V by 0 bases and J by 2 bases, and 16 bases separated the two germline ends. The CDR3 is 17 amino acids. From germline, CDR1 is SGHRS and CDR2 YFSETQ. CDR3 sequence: CASSLGLQIKDTDTQYF. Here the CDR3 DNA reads TGCGCCAGCAGCTTGGGTCTACAGATAAAAGACACAGATACGCAGTATTTT.

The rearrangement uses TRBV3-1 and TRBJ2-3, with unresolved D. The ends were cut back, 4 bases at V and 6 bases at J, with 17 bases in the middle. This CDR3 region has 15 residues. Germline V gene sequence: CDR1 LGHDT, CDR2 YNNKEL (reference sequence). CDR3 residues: CASSPKVPVGDTQYF. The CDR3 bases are TGTGCCAGCAGCCCTAAGGTCCCGGTCGGTGATACGCAGTATTTT.

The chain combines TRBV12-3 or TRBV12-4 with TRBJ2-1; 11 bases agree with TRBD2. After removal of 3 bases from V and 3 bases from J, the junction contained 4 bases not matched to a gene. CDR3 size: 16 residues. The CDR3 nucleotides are TGTGCCAGCAGTTTCTCCGGGACTAGCGGCTACAATGAGCAGTTCTTC. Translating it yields CASSFSGTSGYNEQFF.

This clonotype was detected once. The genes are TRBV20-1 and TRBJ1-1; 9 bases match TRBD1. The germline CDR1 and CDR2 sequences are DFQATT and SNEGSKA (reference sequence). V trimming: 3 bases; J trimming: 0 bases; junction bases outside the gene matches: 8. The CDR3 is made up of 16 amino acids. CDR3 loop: CSASWTGATMNTEAFF. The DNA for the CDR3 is TGCAGTGCTAGCTGGACAGGGGCAACCATGAACACTGAAGCTTTCTTT.

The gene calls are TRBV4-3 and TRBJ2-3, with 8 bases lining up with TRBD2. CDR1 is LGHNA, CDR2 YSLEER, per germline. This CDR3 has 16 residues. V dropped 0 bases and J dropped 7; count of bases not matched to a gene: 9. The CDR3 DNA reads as TGCGCCAGCAGCCAAGATCCTCCGGGGGGGGTGCATACGCAGTATTTT. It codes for CASSQDPPGGVHTQYF.

This chain's CDR3 is CASSFPGQGKYEQYF. The CDR3 region has the DNA TGTGCCAGCAGCTTCCCGGGACAGGGGAAGTACGAGCAGTACTTC. The V call is TRBV7-2, the J call TRBJ2-7; 10 bases line up with TRBD1. Germline V gene sequence: CDR1 SGHTA, CDR2 FQGNSA. V lost 3 bases and J lost 4; bases outside the gene matches: 6. The CDR3 has 15 residues.

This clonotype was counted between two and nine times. The CDR3 DNA sequence: TGCGCCAGCAGCGCTGGGATAGGGAGCTACGAGCAGTACTTC. Protein sequence: CASSAGIGSYEQYF. The rearrangement uses TRBV10-1 and TRBJ2-7; D might be TRBD2 (5 bases). CDR3 size: 14 residues. V was trimmed by 6 bases and J by 3 bases, leaving 15 bases between them. Germline V CDR1 and CDR2: WNHNN, SYGVQD (reference sequence).

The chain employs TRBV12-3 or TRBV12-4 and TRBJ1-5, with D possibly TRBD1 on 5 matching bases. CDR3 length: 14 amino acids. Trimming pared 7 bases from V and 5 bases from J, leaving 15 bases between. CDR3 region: CASTVKGVDQPQHF. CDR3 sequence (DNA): TGTGCCAGCACCGTTAAAGGGGTCGATCAGCCCCAGCATTTT.

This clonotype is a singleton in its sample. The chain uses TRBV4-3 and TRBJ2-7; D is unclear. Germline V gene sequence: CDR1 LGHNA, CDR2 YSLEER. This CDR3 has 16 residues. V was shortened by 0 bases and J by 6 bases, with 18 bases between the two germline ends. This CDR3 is CASSQDSSRLVGEQYF. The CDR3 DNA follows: TGCGCCAGCAGCCAAGATAGCAGCAGGCTCGTAGGCGAGCAGTACTTC.

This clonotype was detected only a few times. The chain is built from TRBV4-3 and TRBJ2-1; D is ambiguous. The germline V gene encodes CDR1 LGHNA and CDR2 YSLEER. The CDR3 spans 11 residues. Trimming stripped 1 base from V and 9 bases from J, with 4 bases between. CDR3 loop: CASSQGIEQFF. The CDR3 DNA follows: TGCGCCAGCAGCCAAGGCATTGAGCAGTTCTTC.

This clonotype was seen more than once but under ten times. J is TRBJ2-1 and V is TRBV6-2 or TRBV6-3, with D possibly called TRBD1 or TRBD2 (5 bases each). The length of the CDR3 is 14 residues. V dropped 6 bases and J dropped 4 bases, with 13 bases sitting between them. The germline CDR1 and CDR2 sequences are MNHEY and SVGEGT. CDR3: CASRDRDPYNEQFF. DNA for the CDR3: TGTGCCAGCAGGGACCGGGACCCATACAATGAGCAGTTCTTC.

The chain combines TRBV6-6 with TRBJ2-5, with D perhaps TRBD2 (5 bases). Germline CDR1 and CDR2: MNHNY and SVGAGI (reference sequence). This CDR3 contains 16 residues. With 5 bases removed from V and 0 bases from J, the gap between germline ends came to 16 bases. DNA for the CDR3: TGTGCCAGCAGTCCTCCAAGGACTCTCTACCAAGAGACCCAGTACTTC. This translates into CASSPPRTLYQETQYF.

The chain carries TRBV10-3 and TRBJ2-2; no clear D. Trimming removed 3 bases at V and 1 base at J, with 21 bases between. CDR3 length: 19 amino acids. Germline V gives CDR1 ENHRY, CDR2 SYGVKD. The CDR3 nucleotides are TGTGCCATCAGTGATTTGGTTCAAGATCCGGCAGGGAACACCGGGGAGCTGTTTTTT. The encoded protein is CAISDLVQDPAGNTGELFF.

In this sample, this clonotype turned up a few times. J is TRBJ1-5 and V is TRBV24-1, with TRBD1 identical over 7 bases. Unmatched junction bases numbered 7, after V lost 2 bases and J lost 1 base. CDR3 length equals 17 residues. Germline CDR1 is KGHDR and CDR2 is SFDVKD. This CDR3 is CATSDSGLQGSNQPQHF. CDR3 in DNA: TGTGCCACCAGTGATTCCGGACTACAGGGGAGCAATCAGCCCCAGCATTTT.

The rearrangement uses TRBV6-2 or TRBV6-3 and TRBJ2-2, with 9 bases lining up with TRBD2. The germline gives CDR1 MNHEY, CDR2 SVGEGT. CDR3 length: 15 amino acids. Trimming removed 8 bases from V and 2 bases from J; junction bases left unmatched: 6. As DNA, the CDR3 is TGTGCCAGCGTCGATAGCGGGAGTAACACCGGGGAGCTGTTTTTT. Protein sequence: CASVDSGSNTGELFF.

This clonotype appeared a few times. The CDR3 loop reads CASSPLQGVSEQYF. CDR3 bases: TGTGCCAGCAGCCCACTGCAGGGGGTGTCCGAGCAGTACTTC. The rearrangement uses TRBV12-3 or TRBV12-4 and TRBJ2-7, with 7 bases that match TRBD1. The length of the CDR3 is 14 residues. V dropped 6 bases and J dropped 6; count of bases not matched to a gene: 11.

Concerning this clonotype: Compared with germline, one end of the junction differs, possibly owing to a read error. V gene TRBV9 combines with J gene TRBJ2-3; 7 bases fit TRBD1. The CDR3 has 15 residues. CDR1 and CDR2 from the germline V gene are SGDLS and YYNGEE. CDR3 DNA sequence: TGTGCCTGCAGCCTGGGACAGTTTCTCGCAGATAGGCAGTATTTT. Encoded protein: CACSLGQFLADRQYF.

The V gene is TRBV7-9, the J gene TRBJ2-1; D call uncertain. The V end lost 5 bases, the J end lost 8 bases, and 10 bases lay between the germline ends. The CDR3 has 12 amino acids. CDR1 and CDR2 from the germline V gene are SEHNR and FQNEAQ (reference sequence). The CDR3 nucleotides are TGTGCCAGCAGCCCTCTTATCGATGAGCAGTTCTTC. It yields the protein CASSPLIDEQFF.

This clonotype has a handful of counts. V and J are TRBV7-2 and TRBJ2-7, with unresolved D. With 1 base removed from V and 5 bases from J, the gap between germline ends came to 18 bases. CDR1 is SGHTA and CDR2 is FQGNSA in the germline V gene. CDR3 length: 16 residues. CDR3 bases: TGTGCCAGCAGCTTAGAGAAGGGCCTCTCTGTCCACGAGCAGTACTTC. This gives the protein CASSLEKGLSVHEQYF.

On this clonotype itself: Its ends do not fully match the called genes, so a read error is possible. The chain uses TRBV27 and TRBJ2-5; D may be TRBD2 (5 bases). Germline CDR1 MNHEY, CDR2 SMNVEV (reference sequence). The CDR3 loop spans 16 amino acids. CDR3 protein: CANSLRGAVNQETQYF. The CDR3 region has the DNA TGTGCCAACAGTTTACGGGGAGCGGTAAACCAAGAGACCCAGTACTTC.

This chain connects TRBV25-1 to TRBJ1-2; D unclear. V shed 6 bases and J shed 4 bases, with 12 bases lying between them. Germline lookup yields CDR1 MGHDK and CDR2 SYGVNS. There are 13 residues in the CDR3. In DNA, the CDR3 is TGTGCCAGCAGATACCGCAACGCCTATGGCTACACCTTC. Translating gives CASRYRNAYGYTF.

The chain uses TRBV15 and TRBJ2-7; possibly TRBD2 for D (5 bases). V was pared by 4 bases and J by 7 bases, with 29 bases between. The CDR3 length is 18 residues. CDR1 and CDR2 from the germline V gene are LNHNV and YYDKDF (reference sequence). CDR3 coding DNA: TGTGCCACCAGCAAAGTGGGAAGTTTAGCGACAAAATACAATGAGCAGTACTTC. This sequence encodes CATSKVGSLATKYNEQYF.

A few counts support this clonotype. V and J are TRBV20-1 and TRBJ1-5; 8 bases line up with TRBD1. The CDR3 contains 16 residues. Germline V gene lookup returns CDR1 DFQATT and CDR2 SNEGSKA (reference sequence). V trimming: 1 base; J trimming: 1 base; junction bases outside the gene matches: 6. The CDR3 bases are TGCAGTGCTAGAGGATCACAGGGGGTCAGCAATCAGCCCCAGCATTTT. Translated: CSARGSQGVSNQPQHF.

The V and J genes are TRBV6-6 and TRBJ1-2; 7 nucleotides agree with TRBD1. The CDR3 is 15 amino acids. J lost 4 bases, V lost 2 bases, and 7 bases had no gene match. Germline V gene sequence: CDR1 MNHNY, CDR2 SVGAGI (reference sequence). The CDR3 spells CASSYPQTGFYGYTF. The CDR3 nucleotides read TGTGCCAGCAGTTACCCCCAGACAGGGTTCTATGGCTACACCTTC.

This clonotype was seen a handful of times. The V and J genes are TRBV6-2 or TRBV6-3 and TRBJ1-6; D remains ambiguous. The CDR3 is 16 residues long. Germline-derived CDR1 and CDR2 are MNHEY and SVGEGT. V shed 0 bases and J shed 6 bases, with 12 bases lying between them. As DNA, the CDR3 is TGTGCCAGCAGTTACTCGGGAGGATTACCTAATTCACCCCTCCACTTT. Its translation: CASSYSGGLPNSPLHF.

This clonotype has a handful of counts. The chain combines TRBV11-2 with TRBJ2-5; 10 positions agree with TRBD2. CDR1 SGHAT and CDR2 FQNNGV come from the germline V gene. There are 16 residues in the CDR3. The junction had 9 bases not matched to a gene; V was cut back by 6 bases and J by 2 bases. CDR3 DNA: TGTGCCAGCAGTCTTAGACTAGCGGGCCTACAAGAGACCCAGTACTTC. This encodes CASSLRLAGLQETQYF.